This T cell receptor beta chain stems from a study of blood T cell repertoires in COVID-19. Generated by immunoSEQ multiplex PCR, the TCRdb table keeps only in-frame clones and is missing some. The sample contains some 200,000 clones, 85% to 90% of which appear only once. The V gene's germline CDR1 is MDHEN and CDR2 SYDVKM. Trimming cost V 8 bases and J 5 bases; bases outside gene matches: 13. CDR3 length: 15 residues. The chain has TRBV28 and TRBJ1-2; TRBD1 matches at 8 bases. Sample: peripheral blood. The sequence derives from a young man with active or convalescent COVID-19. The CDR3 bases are TGTGCCAGCGGGAATCAGAGGACAGGGACTTATGGCTACACCTTC. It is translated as CASGNQRTGTYGYTF.